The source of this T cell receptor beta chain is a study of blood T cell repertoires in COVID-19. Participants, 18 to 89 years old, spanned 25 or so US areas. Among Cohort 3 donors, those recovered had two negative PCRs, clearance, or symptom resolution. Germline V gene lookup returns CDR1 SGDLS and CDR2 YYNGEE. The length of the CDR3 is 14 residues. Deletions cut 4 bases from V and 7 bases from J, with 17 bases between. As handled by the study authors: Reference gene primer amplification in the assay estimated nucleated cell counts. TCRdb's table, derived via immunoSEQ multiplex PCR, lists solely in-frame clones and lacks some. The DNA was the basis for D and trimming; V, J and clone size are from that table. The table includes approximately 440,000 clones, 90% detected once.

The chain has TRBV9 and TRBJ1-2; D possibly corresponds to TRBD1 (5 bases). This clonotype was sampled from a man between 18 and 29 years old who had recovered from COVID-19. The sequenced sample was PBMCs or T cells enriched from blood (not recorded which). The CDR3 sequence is CASSPGQGGFGYTF. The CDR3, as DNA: TGTGCCAGCAGCCCAGGACAAGGTGGGTTTGGCTACACCTTC.